The next 24 T cell receptor beta chains were all read from a single sample in a study of cytomegalovirus exposure and HLA in healthy donors. The PCR contained 60 Vbeta and 13 Jbeta primers. Here immunoSEQ multiplex PCR was the method, and the copy in TCRdb shows in-frame clones only, minus some. In the table there are 100,000 or so clones, around 76% of which are singletons. The sequencing sample was made of PBMCs. The receptors were gathered from a man aged 40-50 years in good health and CMV-seropositive.

The chain is built from TRBV7-8 and TRBJ1-1; 7 bases match TRBD1. CDR3 length: 17 residues. From germline, CDR1 is SGHVS and CDR2 FQNEAQ. V dropped 5 bases and J dropped 0; count of bases not matched to a gene: 12. CDR3 region: CASSAKQGLLMNTEAFF. In DNA, the CDR3 is TGTGCCAGCAGCGCTAAACAGGGGCTTCTCATGAACACTGAAGCTTTCTTT.

This sequence joins TRBV1 and TRBJ2-5; the listed D gene, TRBD2, was not tested against the DNA. TRBV1 has pseudogene status. The length of the CDR3 is 14 residues. DNA for the CDR3: TGCCTAGGACTAGCGGGGATGTACCAAGAGACCCAGTACTTC. This gives the protein CLGLAGMYQETQYF.

The rearrangement links TRBV11-2 to TRBJ1-1, with a tentative D call TRBD1 (5 bases). The V and J ends lost 5 bases and 1 base respectively, with 11 bases between them. The CDR3 has 14 residues. Per germline, CDR1 SGHAT and CDR2 FQNNGV. The CDR3 here is CASSPWGGNTEAFF. The CDR3 DNA reads TGTGCCAGCAGCCCGTGGGGGGGGAACACTGAAGCTTTCTTT. Drawing the rest from reference TRBV11-2 and TRBJ1-1, the complete variable domain is EAGVAQSPRYKIIEKRQSVAFWCNPISGHATLYWYQQILGQGPKLLIQFQNNGVVDDSQLPKDRFSAERLKGVDSTLKIQPAKLEDSAVYLCASSPWGGNTEAFFGQGTRLTVV.

The chain is built from TRBV4-3 and TRBJ2-2; tentatively, D is TRBD2 (5 bases). The CDR3 has 17 amino acids. The germline gives CDR1 LGHNA, CDR2 YSLEER. Trimming cost V 0 bases and J 5 bases, with 16 bases left between them. The CDR3 DNA reads TGCGCCAGCAGCCAAGAGAGGGCGGGCTACCAAACCGGGGAGCTGTTTTTT. Amino acid sequence: CASSQERAGYQTGELFF.

This chain connects TRBV5-5 to TRBJ1-1; maybe TRBD1 (6 bases). The CDR3 length is 16 residues. The germline gives CDR1 SGHKS, CDR2 YYEKEE (reference sequence). The V end lost 3 bases, the J end lost 2 bases, and 17 bases lay between the germline ends. The CDR3 is CASSSERTQGNTEAFF. Here the CDR3 DNA reads TGTGCCAGCAGCTCGGAACGAACACAGGGAAACACTGAAGCTTTCTTT.

The chain uses TRBV28 and TRBJ1-5; D unclear. Per germline, CDR1 MDHEN and CDR2 SYDVKM. V lost 6 bases, J lost 7 bases, and 19 bases lay in between. The CDR3 spans 15 residues. CDR3 DNA sequence: TGTGCCAGCAGGGGAGGCCAGGAGCCCTTACAGCCCCAGCATTTT. As protein: CASRGGQEPLQPQHF.

The table lists this clone with a count of one. The J gene is TRBJ1-1, the V gene TRBV9; unclear D gene. This CDR3 contains 15 residues. Trimming left V 0 bases short and J 5 bases short, with 14 bases between. CDR1 and CDR2 (germline): SGDLS, YYNGEE. CDR3 in amino acids: CASSVATTRGTEAFF. CDR3 in DNA: TGTGCCAGCAGCGTAGCTACGACCAGAGGTACTGAAGCTTTCTTT.

This clone was detected only a few times. This rearrangement joins TRBV6-5 to TRBJ1-1; D gene ambiguous. The V end lost 6 bases, the J end lost 2 bases, and 13 bases lay between the germline ends. Looked up from germline, CDR1 is MNHEY and CDR2 is SVGAGI. The CDR3 is 14 amino acids. The CDR3 protein is CASRNPGGNTEAFF. The CDR3 region has the DNA TGTGCCAGCAGGAATCCAGGTGGTAACACTGAAGCTTTCTTT.

The chain links TRBV20-1 to TRBJ2-7; no reliable D call. Trimming stripped 0 bases from V and 6 bases from J, with 3 bases between. CDR1 and CDR2 (germline): DFQATT, SNEGSKA (reference sequence). The CDR3 length is 10 residues. In nucleotides, the CDR3 is TGCAGTGCTAGAGATCTCGAGCAGTACTTC. This encodes CSARDLEQYF.

This clone showed up many times. The chain uses TRBV4-1 and TRBJ2-1; 11 bases match TRBD2. V was clipped by 3 bases and J by 2 bases; unmatched bases: 9. CDR1 and CDR2 (germline): MGHRA, YSYEKL. The CDR3 extends over 18 amino acids. The CDR3 nucleotides are TGCGCCAGCAGCCAGACAGATATGGGACTAGCGGCCTACAATGAGCAGTTCTTC. It is translated as CASSQTDMGLAAYNEQFF.

This chain joins TRBV28 and TRBJ1-5, with a possible D match to TRBD1 (6 bases). The CDR3 contains 14 residues. V was clipped by 10 bases and J by 6 bases, with 19 bases between them. Germline values: CDR1 MDHEN, CDR2 SYDVKM. CDR3 nucleotide sequence: TGTGCCACCCTTAGGGGGGGTTTAGGTCAGCCCCAGCATTTT. Protein: CATLRGGLGQPQHF.

The chain's CDR3 is CASSAGPLPYNEQFF. DNA of the CDR3: TGTGCCAGCAGCGCGGGACCACTACCCTACAATGAGCAGTTCTTC. The chain links TRBV7-9 to TRBJ2-1; a possible D gene is TRBD2 (6 bases). This CDR3 contains 15 residues. Germline CDR1 SEHNR, CDR2 FQNEAQ (reference sequence). Trimming cost V 5 bases and J 2 bases, with 13 bases left between them.

This chain joins TRBV11-2 and TRBJ1-1; D unclear. Germline lookup yields CDR1 SGHAT and CDR2 FQNNGV. Between the trimmed V and J ends, which lost 8 bases and 1 base, there was a span of 11 bases. The CDR3 has 13 residues. The CDR3 spells CASGGDENTEAFF. The CDR3 DNA is TGTGCCAGCGGCGGGGATGAGAACACTGAAGCTTTCTTT. The full variable domain, completed using reference TRBV11-2 and TRBJ1-1, is EAGVAQSPRYKIIEKRQSVAFWCNPISGHATLYWYQQILGQGPKLLIQFQNNGVVDDSQLPKDRFSAERLKGVDSTLKIQPAKLEDSAVYLCASGGDENTEAFFGQGTRLTVV.

This sequence joins TRBV30 and TRBJ2-5; possibly TRBD2 for D (6 bases). The assigned J gene may be wrong: the sequence end matches TRBJ2-7 better. The length of the CDR3 is 12 residues. CDR1 is GTSNPN, CDR2 SVGIG, per germline (reference sequence). DNA of the CDR3: TGTGCCTGGAGCGGGGGATCCTACGAGCAGTACTTC. Translating gives CAWSGGSYEQYF.

This chain's CDR3 is CASSQVVVADTQYF. The DNA for the CDR3 is TGTGCCAGCTCACAGGTGGTCGTCGCAGATACGCAGTATTTT. The V gene is TRBV25-1, the J gene TRBJ2-3; D is possibly TRBD1 (5 bases). V shed 8 bases and J shed 4 bases, with 16 bases lying between them. Germline V gene sequence: CDR1 MGHDK, CDR2 SYGVNS. The CDR3 extends over 14 amino acids.

This chain joins TRBV2 and TRBJ2-5, with D possibly being TRBD2 (6 bases). In germline, CDR1 is SNHLY, CDR2 FYNNEI. Trimming removed 6 bases from V and 11 bases from J, with 19 bases in between. The CDR3 loop spans 13 amino acids. The CDR3 DNA sequence: TGTGCCAGCAGCCGGGACTCCCTCGCGGAGCAGTACTTC. Its protein is CASSRDSLAEQYF.

This sequence joins TRBV28 and TRBJ2-1; D is unclear. Trimming left V 2 bases short and J 0 bases short, with 5 bases between. Looked up from germline, CDR1 is MDHEN and CDR2 is SYDVKM. This CDR3 is built from 14 residues. CDR3 nucleotides: TGTGCCAGCAGTTTAGCGTCCTCCTACAATGAGCAGTTCTTC. Protein: CASSLASSYNEQFF.

This clone was observed a single time. The chain joins TRBV7-6 to TRBJ2-7; tentative D call: TRBD1 (6 bases). The V gene lost 3 bases and the J gene lost 2 bases, with 11 bases spanning the gap. Germline values: CDR1 SGHVS, CDR2 FNYEAQ. This CDR3 region has 14 residues. CDR3 coding DNA: TGTGCCAGCAGCTTTGACAGGTACCCCTACGAGCAGTACTTC. Amino acid sequence: CASSFDRYPYEQYF.

The V gene is TRBV19, the J gene TRBJ1-1, with TRBD1 matching 7 bases. The CDR3 contains 16 residues. CDR1 LNHDA and CDR2 SQIVND come from the germline V gene (reference sequence). The trim removed 6 bases at V and 2 bases at J, leaving 12 bases unmatched. CDR3 coding DNA: TGTGCCAGTAGCGCTTCCGGGACAGTGGGAAACACTGAAGCTTTCTTT. Translated: CASSASGTVGNTEAFF.

The chain links TRBV4-1 to TRBJ2-1; no definite D call. Germline V gene lookup returns CDR1 MGHRA and CDR2 YSYEKL. The CDR3 runs to 16 residues. V was clipped by 0 bases and J by 0 bases, with 9 bases between them. CDR3 coding DNA: TGCGCCAGCAGCCAAGATATAACACGCTCCTACAATGAGCAGTTCTTC. This codes for CASSQDITRSYNEQFF.

The chain recombines TRBV6-5 with TRBJ2-1; weak D call: TRBD1 (5 bases). V lost 0 bases and J lost 5, with 5 bases in between. The CDR3 runs to 13 residues. The germline gives CDR1 MNHEY, CDR2 SVGAGI. Written as DNA, the CDR3 is TGTGCCAGCAGTTACTCAGGGGACAATGAGCAGTTCTTC. It translates to CASSYSGDNEQFF.

CDR3: CASSLFTGEQFF. As DNA, the CDR3 is TGTGCCAGCAGCTTATTTACGGGTGAGCAGTTCTTC. The chain links TRBV7-8 to TRBJ2-1; the D is unclear. From germline, CDR1 is SGHVS and CDR2 FQNEAQ. V lost 2 bases and J lost 9, with 8 bases in between. The CDR3 contains 12 residues. The complete variable domain, with remaining parts taken from reference TRBV7-8 and TRBJ2-1, reads GAGVSQSPRYKVAKRGQDVALRCDPISGHVSLFWYQQALGQGPEFLTYFQNEAQLDKSGLPSDRFFAERPEGSVSTLKIQRTQQEDSAVYLCASSLFTGEQFFGPGTRLTVL.

The chain carries TRBV2 and TRBJ2-2; 7 bases align to TRBD2. V shed 3 bases and J 7 bases; nucleotides not matched to a gene: 5. CDR1 and CDR2 (germline): SNHLY, FYNNEI. This CDR3 has 14 residues. CDR3 nucleotide sequence: TGTGCCAGCAGTGACCCATGGGGGGGCGGGGAGCTGTTTTTT. Translated, it gives CASSDPWGGGELFF.

V gene TRBV9 combines with J gene TRBJ1-2, with TRBD1 matching 7 bases. V trimming: 3 bases; J trimming: 5 bases; junction bases outside the gene matches: 7. The CDR3 is 14 amino acids. Germline CDR1 reads SGDLS; CDR2 reads YYNGEE. This CDR3 is CASSDPGGVYGYTF. For the CDR3, the DNA is TGTGCCAGCAGCGATCCAGGGGGAGTGTATGGCTACACCTTC.